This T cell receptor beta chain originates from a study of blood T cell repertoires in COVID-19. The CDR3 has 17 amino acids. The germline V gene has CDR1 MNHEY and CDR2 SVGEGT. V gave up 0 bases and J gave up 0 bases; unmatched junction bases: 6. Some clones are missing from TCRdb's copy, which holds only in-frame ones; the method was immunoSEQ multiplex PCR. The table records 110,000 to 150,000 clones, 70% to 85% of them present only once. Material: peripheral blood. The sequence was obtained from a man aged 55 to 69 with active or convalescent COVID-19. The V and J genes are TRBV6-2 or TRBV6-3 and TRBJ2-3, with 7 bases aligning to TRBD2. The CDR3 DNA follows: TGTGCCAGCAGTTACTCGAGGAGCGGGGTTAGCACAGATACGCAGTATTTT. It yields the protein CASSYSRSGVSTDTQYF.